Listed below are T cell receptor beta chains from one sample, sequenced in a study of T cell clonotyping in hematopoietic cell transplantation. The table came from immunoSEQ multiplex PCR; TCRdb's copy has only in-frame clones and leaves some out. The sample carries about 41,000 clones, around 85% recorded once. The specimen was peripheral blood mononuclear cells, collected before stem cell transplant. These receptors all come from a man in his 60s with acute myeloid leukemia. Some clones in this sample may be carry-over from other donors' samples. Both conserved end residues are part of each CDR3. A D gene is named only where the DNA matches it firmly. Clone size is shown for a subset of rows, as once, few, many or a class of expanded clone.

D: -
J: TRBJ1-5
V: TRBV28
size: -
CDR3: CASTSRYQPQHF
DNA: TGTGCCAGCACCTCCAGGTATCAGCCCCAGCATTTT

D: TRBD2
J: TRBJ2-7
V: TRBV4-3
size: -
CDR3: CASSASGGAGGYEQYF
DNA: TGCGCCAGCAGTGCCAGCGGGGGGGCGGGTGGCTACGAGCAGTACTTC

D: -
J: TRBJ2-7
V: TRBV23-1
size: -
CDR3: CASSQMFVPAYEQYF
DNA: TGCGCCAGCAGTCAAATGTTTGTTCCCGCCTACGAGCAGTACTTC

D: TRBD2
J: TRBJ2-1
V: TRBV2
size: -
CDR3: CASSRTSGSYNEQFF
DNA: TGTGCCAGCAGCCGAACTAGCGGGTCGTACAATGAGCAGTTCTTC

D: TRBD1
J: TRBJ1-4
V: TRBV28
size: -
CDR3: CASSTRQGLNEKLFF
DNA: TGTGCCAGCAGTACCCGACAGGGACTAAATGAAAAACTGTTTTTT

D: -
J: TRBJ2-5
V: TRBV5-8
size: -
CDR3: CASSLLEVGEFQETQYF
DNA: TGTGCCAGCAGCTTACTAGAGGTTGGGGAATTCCAAGAGACCCAGTACTTC

D: -
J: TRBJ1-6
V: TRBV7-3
size: -
CDR3: CASSLSHPNSPLHF
DNA: TGTGCCAGCAGCTTAAGCCACCCCAACTCACCCCTCCACTTT

D: TRBD2
J: TRBJ2-5
V: TRBV2
size: -
CDR3: CASSEQRGETQYF
DNA: TGTGCCAGCAGTGAGCAGCGGGGGGAGACCCAGTACTTC

D: -
J: TRBJ1-5
V: TRBV6-5
size: -
CDR3: CASSKQAFQPQHF
DNA: TGTGCCAGCAGTAAACAGGCTTTTCAGCCCCAGCATTTT

D: -
J: TRBJ1-5
V: TRBV2
size: -
CDR3: CASSEELVQLPQHF
DNA: TGTGCCAGCAGTGAAGAGTTGGTGCAGTTGCCCCAGCATTTT

D: TRBD1
J: TRBJ2-3
V: TRBV7-6
size: -
CDR3: CASSFRRGTDTQYF
DNA: TGTGCCAGCAGCTTCCGCAGGGGGACAGATACGCAGTATTTT

D: -
J: TRBJ1-6
V: TRBV7-2
size: few
CDR3: CASSLDRNSPLHF
DNA: TGTGCCAGCAGCTTAGATCGGAATTCACCCCTCCACTTT

D: TRBD1
J: TRBJ1-6
V: TRBV7-3
size: -
CDR3: CASSQGQGANSPLHF
DNA: TGTGCCAGCAGCCAAGGACAGGGGGCGAATTCACCCCTCCACTTT

D: TRBD1
J: TRBJ2-2
V: TRBV7-3
size: once
CDR3: CASSRDRVNTGELFF
DNA: TGTGCCAGCAGTCGGGACAGGGTCAACACCGGGGAGCTGTTTTTT

D: -
J: TRBJ1-4
V: TRBV27
size: -
CDR3: CASSFSSNEKLFF
DNA: TGTGCCAGCAGTTTCAGCTCTAATGAAAAACTGTTTTTT

D: TRBD1
J: TRBJ2-5
V: TRBV19
size: -
CDR3: CASSMGAPTGYQETQYF
DNA: TGTGCCAGTAGTATGGGGGCCCCGACAGGGTACCAAGAGACCCAGTACTTC

D: -
J: TRBJ1-2
V: TRBV4-3
size: -
CDR3: CASSQDQDRRRNGYTF
DNA: TGCGCCAGCAGCCAAGATCAAGACCGTCGTCGCAATGGCTACACCTTC

D: -
J: TRBJ1-6
V: TRBV7-2
size: -
CDR3: CASSFFNSPLHF
DNA: TGTGCCAGCAGCTTTTTTAATTCACCCCTCCACTTT

D: -
J: TRBJ2-5
V: TRBV28
size: -
CDR3: CASTGRATETQYF
DNA: TGTGCCAGCACGGGCAGGGCAACAGAGACCCAGTACTTC

D: -
J: TRBJ1-1
V: TRBV5-1
size: once
CDR3: CASSFSAGTEAFF
DNA: TGCGCCAGCAGCTTTAGCGCGGGGACTGAAGCTTTCTTT

D: -
J: TRBJ1-2
V: TRBV4-1
size: -
CDR3: CASSQDYQLNYGYTF
DNA: TGCGCCAGCAGCCAAGATTATCAACTTAACTATGGCTACACCTTC

D: TRBD2
J: TRBJ2-7
V: TRBV7-9
size: -
CDR3: CASSSLAAVEQYF
DNA: TGTGCCAGCAGCTCCCTAGCGGCGGTCGAGCAGTACTTC

D: -
J: TRBJ1-6
V: TRBV5-6
size: -
CDR3: CASSLDGGWTPLHF
DNA: TGTGCCAGCAGCTTGGACGGAGGTTGGACACCCCTCCACTTT

D: -
J: TRBJ1-6
V: TRBV6-5
size: few
CDR3: CASSSEGSSYNSPLHF
DNA: TGTGCCAGCAGTTCCGAGGGGAGCTCCTATAATTCACCCCTCCACTTT

D: TRBD2
J: TRBJ2-2
V: TRBV6-4
size: -
CDR3: CASSPLAGLTGELFF
DNA: TGTGCCAGCAGTCCTCTAGCGGGGCTTACCGGGGAGCTGTTTTTT

D: -
J: TRBJ1-6
V: TRBV7-2
size: -
CDR3: CASSLFPGARYNSPLHF
DNA: TGTGCCAGCAGCTTATTCCCAGGGGCCCGGTATAATTCACCCCTCCACTTT

D: TRBD2
J: TRBJ2-3
V: TRBV5-1
size: few
CDR3: CASRDGLAGGTDTQYF
DNA: TGCGCCAGCAGGGACGGTCTAGCGGGGGGCACAGATACGCAGTATTTT

D: -
J: TRBJ2-2
V: TRBV9
size: -
CDR3: CASSHTALGVTGELFF
DNA: TGTGCCAGCAGCCACACGGCCCTGGGGGTAACCGGGGAGCTGTTTTTT

D: TRBD1
J: TRBJ1-2
V: TRBV6-5
size: -
CDR3: CASSKRQGRYGYTF
DNA: TGTGCCAGCAGTAAAAGACAGGGGCGCTATGGCTACACCTTC

D: -
J: TRBJ1-2
V: TRBV4-3
size: -
CDR3: CASSQGDTGSYGYTF
DNA: TGCGCCAGCAGCCAAGGCGATACCGGGAGCTATGGCTACACCTTC

D: -
J: TRBJ1-2
V: TRBV29-1
size: -
CDR3: CSVEEVNYGYTF
DNA: TGCAGCGTTGAAGAAGTAAACTATGGCTACACCTTC

D: TRBD1
J: TRBJ2-2
V: TRBV7-3
size: -
CDR3: CASSNTRYRGTGELFF
DNA: TGTGCCAGCAGCAATACACGATACAGGGGGACCGGGGAGCTGTTTTTT

D: -
J: TRBJ2-2
V: TRBV30
size: -
CDR3: CAWSVASGGELFF
DNA: TGTGCCTGGAGTGTGGCCTCCGGTGGGGAGCTGTTTTTT

D: -
J: TRBJ1-1
V: TRBV29-1
size: -
CDR3: CSVEGKTTEAFF
DNA: TGCAGCGTTGAAGGAAAAACCACTGAAGCTTTCTTT

D: -
J: TRBJ1-2
V: TRBV14
size: -
CDR3: CASSQARVGYTF
DNA: TGTGCCAGCAGCCAAGCGAGGGTAGGCTACACCTTC

D: -
J: TRBJ1-1
V: TRBV7-9
size: once
CDR3: CASSLSYGGIWNTEAFF
DNA: TGTGCCAGCAGCTTAAGTTATGGGGGTATATGGAACACTGAAGCTTTCTTT

D: -
J: TRBJ2-1
V: TRBV9
size: -
CDR3: CASSLGREGYNEQFF
DNA: TGTGCCAGCAGCCTGGGACGGGAAGGCTACAATGAGCAGTTCTTC

D: -
J: TRBJ1-6
V: TRBV9
size: -
CDR3: CASSVEGTNSPLHF
DNA: TGTGCCAGCAGCGTAGAGGGGACGAATTCACCCCTCCACTTT

D: -
J: TRBJ1-2
V: TRBV4-3
size: -
CDR3: CASSQRENYGYTF
DNA: TGCGCCAGCAGCCAGAGAGAAAACTATGGCTACACCTTC

D: TRBD2
J: TRBJ2-5
V: TRBV2
size: -
CDR3: CASSAGLAGGPWTQYF
DNA: TGTGCCAGCAGCGCCGGACTAGCGGGGGGGCCCTGGACCCAGTACTTC

D: -
J: TRBJ2-7
V: TRBV6-1
size: -
CDR3: CASSTRAGSSYEQYF
DNA: TGTGCCAGCAGTACCCGGGCAGGGAGCTCCTACGAGCAGTACTTC

D: -
J: TRBJ2-7
V: TRBV11-3
size: -
CDR3: CASSLRSGYEQYF
DNA: TGTGCCAGCAGCTTAAGGAGCGGCTACGAGCAGTACTTC

D: -
J: TRBJ1-4
V: TRBV5-1
size: -
CDR3: CASSLVSASNEKLFF
DNA: TGCGCCAGCAGCTTGGTCAGCGCCTCTAATGAAAAACTGTTTTTT

D: -
J: TRBJ1-1
V: TRBV6-5
size: -
CDR3: CASSYSTRRLTEAFF
DNA: TGTGCCAGCAGTTACTCAACAAGGAGACTCACTGAAGCTTTCTTT

D: -
J: TRBJ1-2
V: TRBV11-2
size: -
CDR3: CASSLSGQYYGYTF
DNA: TGTGCCAGCAGCTTAAGTGGACAGTACTATGGCTACACCTTC

D: -
J: TRBJ2-7
V: TRBV4-3
size: -
CDR3: CASSQVRGPYEQYF
DNA: TGCGCCAGCAGCCAAGTCAGGGGCCCTTACGAGCAGTACTTC

D: TRBD1
J: TRBJ2-7
V: TRBV27
size: -
CDR3: CASSFWDRASYEQYF
DNA: TGTGCCAGCAGTTTTTGGGACAGGGCCTCCTACGAGCAGTACTTC

D: TRBD1
J: TRBJ1-2
V: TRBV6-6
size: -
CDR3: CASSYSRQGGYGYTF
DNA: TGTGCCAGCAGTTACTCGAGACAGGGGGGTTATGGCTACACCTTC

D: TRBD2
J: TRBJ2-5
V: TRBV6-1
size: -
CDR3: CASSGRSGGLGQETQYF
DNA: TGTGCCAGCAGTGGTCGAAGCGGGGGACTGGGCCAAGAGACCCAGTACTTC

D: TRBD1
J: TRBJ1-5
V: TRBV18
size: -
CDR3: CASSPGGQGSYQPQHF
DNA: TGTGCCAGCTCACCGGGGGGACAGGGGAGCTATCAGCCCCAGCATTTT

D: -
J: TRBJ1-1
V: TRBV6-5
size: -
CDR3: CASSYREYTEAFF
DNA: TGTGCCAGCAGTTACAGGGAGTATACTGAAGCTTTCTTT

D: TRBD2
J: TRBJ2-7
V: TRBV4-2
size: -
CDR3: CASSQGGGVSYEQYF
DNA: TGTGCCAGCAGCCAGGGCGGGGGGGTCTCCTACGAGCAGTACTTC

D: -
J: TRBJ2-2
V: TRBV25-1
size: -
CDR3: CASQFPPNTGELFF
DNA: TGTGCCAGCCAGTTCCCCCCGAACACCGGGGAGCTGTTTTTT